Here is one TCR beta chain with its context. The antigen is undetermined. This CDR3 is also generated by other DNA sequences in the sample. The PCR was carried out with 60 Vbeta primers and 13 Jbeta primers. The table came from immunoSEQ multiplex PCR; TCRdb's copy has only in-frame clones and leaves some out. The data show some 98,000 clones, 80% to 90% seen once. This sample is drawn from a study of cytomegalovirus exposure and HLA in healthy donors. V lost 2 bases, J lost 10 bases, and 4 bases stayed unmatched. Germline V gene data show CDR1 as SEHNR and CDR2 as FQNEAQ (reference sequence). The CDR3 extends over 14 amino acids. Study-wide points: Trimming of TCR beta V- and J-genes showed a link, identified in a later analysis, to a missense DCLRE1C variant. Because they were indistinguishable, some V segments, including TRBV6-2 and TRBV6-3, were excluded. In vitro work confirmed that a few CMV-associated chains recognize CMV antigens. Per published reports, the classifier diagnosed cytomegalovirus status with high specificity and sensitivity.

The chain couples TRBV7-9 to TRBJ1-6; 8 nucleotides agree with TRBD1. Sequencing was done on a sample of PBMCs. The TCR originated in a middle-aged man in good health and CMV-seronegative. DNA for the CDR3: TGTGCCAGCAGCTTACCATCAGGGGGCTCACCCCTCCACTTT. Protein: CASSLPSGGSPLHF.